This T cell receptor (beta chain) was profiled in a study of blood T cell repertoires in COVID-19. On the study more broadly: COVID-19 samples, acute and convalescent, were from the United States, Italy and Spain. PBMCs, B-cell-depleted T cells, or T cells provided the cDNA or gDNA that made up the material.

The V and J ends lost 2 bases and 4 bases respectively, with 8 bases between them. Per germline, CDR1 MNHEY and CDR2 SVGEGT. The CDR3 covers 13 residues. Seattle's enrolled individuals joined amid active infection and were then monitored longitudinally. Data came from immunoSEQ multiplex PCR; TCRdb stores just in-frame clones and leaves some out. The sample includes 130,000 or so clones, roughly 86% of them seen just once. This clone has just a few counts. The gene calls are TRBV6-2 or TRBV6-3 and TRBJ1-2; a weak D match, TRBD1 (5 bases). The source is a woman in her seventies with COVID-19, enrolled during active disease. Input material: peripheral blood. The CDR3 region is CASSYDSIYGYTF. CDR3 nucleotide sequence: TGTGCCAGCAGTTACGACAGTATCTATGGCTACACCTTC.